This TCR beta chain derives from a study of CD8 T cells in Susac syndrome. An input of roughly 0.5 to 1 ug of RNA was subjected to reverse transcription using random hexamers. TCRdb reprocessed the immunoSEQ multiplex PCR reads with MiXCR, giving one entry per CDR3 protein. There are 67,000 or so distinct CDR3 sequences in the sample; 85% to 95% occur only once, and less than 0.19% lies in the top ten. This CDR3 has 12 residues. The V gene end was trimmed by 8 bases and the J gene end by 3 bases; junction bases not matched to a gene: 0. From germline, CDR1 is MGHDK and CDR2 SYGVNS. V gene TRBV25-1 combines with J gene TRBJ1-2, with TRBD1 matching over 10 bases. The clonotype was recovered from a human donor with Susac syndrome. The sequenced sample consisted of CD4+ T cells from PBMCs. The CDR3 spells CASGQGDYGYTF. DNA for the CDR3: TGTGCCAGCGGACAGGGGGACTATGGCTACACCTTC.